This record covers a single T cell receptor beta chain. As yet, its antigen is unknown. The record originates from a study of cytomegalovirus exposure and HLA in healthy donors. Whole-study results and caveats: The study put 150 or so TCR beta chains on its list as cytomegalovirus-associated. Sequence variants that were highly shared formed a cluster that was likely a sequencing artifact. In an earlier analysis, most TCR beta V segments were productive about 87% or about 30% of the time. Across donors, most TCRs were seen rarely, yet some public ones were widespread.

The PCR contained 60 Vbeta and 13 Jbeta primers. The assay was immunoSEQ multiplex PCR, and TCRdb's table has in-frame clones only and misses some. The table has 150,000 to 200,000 clones, around four fifths seen once; the top ten hold roughly 10%. CDR1 and CDR2 from the germline V gene are SGHRS and YFSETQ. The V segment lost 1 base and the J segment 1 base; nucleotides outside the gene matches: 10. The CDR3 loop spans 17 amino acids. This receptor was identified in a man between 18 and 35 years old in good health and CMV-seropositive. The sequencing sample was made of PBMCs. The gene calls are TRBV5-1 and TRBJ1-1, with TRBD1 matching over 7 bases. CDR3 nucleotides: TGCGCCAGCAGCTTGAGAGGGGGCGCCCTTAAGAACACTGAAGCTTTCTTT. Its protein product is CASSLRGGALKNTEAFF.